What follows are 17 T cell receptor beta chains derived from one specimen sequenced in a study of shared clonotypes between healthy human individuals. The repertoire was sequenced with immunoSEQ multiplex PCR; TCRdb's copy has only in-frame clones and lacks some. This table holds 760,000 or so clones, about 96% found once. CD45RO-negative, CCR7-selected cells formed the naive CD8 fraction, which excluded terminally differentiated effector memory CD45RA+ cells. Sequencing was done on a sample of naive CD8+ T cells sorted from blood. Source of these receptors: a man aged 25 to 45 in good health.

The chain carries TRBV19 and TRBJ2-1; 10 bases are shared with TRBD2. The V gene's germline CDR1 is LNHDA and CDR2 SQIVND (reference sequence). This CDR3 has 15 amino acids. The V segment lost 3 bases and the J segment 12 bases; nucleotides outside the gene matches: 11. Written as DNA, the CDR3 is TGTGCCAGTAGTATTATTCCTAGCGGGAGTTCGCCGCAGTTCTTC. Protein: CASSIIPSGSSPQFF.

This chain connects TRBV7-9 to TRBJ2-1; TRBD2 is a possible D gene (6 bases). The CDR3 length is 16 residues. The V end lost 5 bases, the J end lost 4 bases, and 18 bases lay between the germline ends. Germline CDR1 is SEHNR and CDR2 is FQNEAQ (reference sequence). CDR3 amino acids: CASSPRAGTAYNEQFF. CDR3 nucleotides: TGTGCCAGCAGCCCTCGAGCGGGCACAGCATACAATGAGCAGTTCTTC.

V and J are TRBV29-1 and TRBJ2-1; D possibly uses TRBD1 or TRBD2 (5 bases each). V was pared by 3 bases and J by 5 bases, with 11 bases between. The CDR3 covers 13 residues. The V gene's germline CDR1 is SQVTM and CDR2 ANQGSEA. The CDR3 nucleotides are TGCAGCGTTGATATTTGGGGGAACAATGAGCAGTTCTTC. Translating gives CSVDIWGNNEQFF.

The chain has TRBV2 and TRBJ2-1; tentative D call: TRBD2 (6 bases). Germline V gene lookup returns CDR1 SNHLY and CDR2 FYNNEI. This CDR3 region has 15 residues. This CDR3 is CAIPGHSGPYNEQFF. The CDR3, as DNA: TGTGCGATCCCGGGCCACAGCGGGCCCTACAATGAGCAGTTCTTC.

The J gene is TRBJ1-1, the V gene TRBV2; possibly TRBD1 for D (5 bases). V was cut by 2 bases and J by 1 base, with 8 bases left in between. The CDR3 has 14 amino acids. In germline, CDR1 is SNHLY, CDR2 FYNNEI. CDR3: CASSEYGGNTEAFF. Written as DNA, the CDR3 is TGTGCCAGCAGTGAATATGGGGGGAACACTGAAGCTTTCTTT.

CDR3: CASSLTQGSAYEQYF. In DNA, the CDR3 is TGTGCCAGCAGTTTAACGCAGGGTAGCGCCTACGAGCAGTACTTC. This chain connects TRBV27 to TRBJ2-7; tentatively, D is TRBD1 or TRBD2 (5 bases each). Between the trimmed V and J ends, which lost 2 bases and 2 bases, there was a span of 13 bases. This CDR3 is built from 15 residues. The germline CDR1 and CDR2 sequences are MNHEY and SMNVEV (reference sequence).

This sequence joins TRBV7-9 and TRBJ1-4; no definite D call. Trimming took off 2 bases at V and 8 bases at J, with 9 bases between the two ends. This CDR3 is 13 amino acids long. Germline V gene sequence: CDR1 SEHNR, CDR2 FQNEAQ (reference sequence). The DNA of the CDR3 is TGTGCCAGCAGCTTAATTTCTTTGGAAAAACTGTTTTTT. It is translated as CASSLISLEKLFF.

The rearrangement uses TRBV29-1 and TRBJ2-5, with 9 nucleotides matching TRBD2. The CDR3 totals 15 residues. With V trimmed by 2 bases and J by 1 base, 5 bases remained unmatched. Looked up from germline, CDR1 is SQVTM and CDR2 is ANQGSEA. The CDR3 DNA reads as TGCAGCGTTGAAATGGCTAGCGGGGTCCAAGAGACCCAGTACTTC. Translation: CSVEMASGVQETQYF.

The chain recombines TRBV9 with TRBJ2-1; D gene uncertain. Trimming removed 0 bases from V and 9 bases from J, with 7 bases in between. The CDR3 consists of 12 residues. The germline V gene encodes CDR1 SGDLS and CDR2 YYNGEE. The CDR3, as DNA: TGTGCCAGCAGCGTAGGGGTGGCTGAGCAGTTCTTC. This codes for CASSVGVAEQFF.

The chain carries TRBV27 and TRBJ2-7; D perhaps matches TRBD1 (6 bases). With 7 bases removed from V and 0 bases from J, the gap between germline ends came to 16 bases. The CDR3 sequence is 15 residues long. In germline, CDR1 is MNHEY, CDR2 SMNVEV (reference sequence). This CDR3 is CASKTGTKNSYEQYF. The CDR3, as DNA: TGTGCCAGCAAGACCGGGACAAAGAACTCCTACGAGCAGTACTTC.

The V and J genes are TRBV6-5 and TRBJ1-2, with TRBD1 matching over 9 bases. V was clipped by 2 bases and J by 7 bases; unmatched bases: 8. Germline V lookup: CDR1 MNHEY, CDR2 SVGAGI. The CDR3 length is 15 residues. The CDR3 DNA reads TGTGCCAGCAGTTACGGGATACAGGGGGCGCGTGGCTACACCTTC. Its translation is CASSYGIQGARGYTF.

The V call is TRBV5-3, the J call TRBJ2-1, with 12 bases aligning to TRBD2. TRBV5-3 is noted as an ORF with a role that remains uncertain. CDR3 length equals 19 residues. The V and J ends lost 1 base and 0 bases, in that order; junction bases with no gene match: 8. The CDR3 reads CARSLRLAGGYLSYNEQFF. The CDR3 DNA reads as TGTGCCAGAAGCTTGAGGCTAGCGGGAGGGTATCTCTCCTACAATGAGCAGTTCTTC.

In this sample, this clone turned up once. This CDR3 reads CASSQGPGQGIFDGYTF. The CDR3 DNA reads as TGCGCCAGCAGCCAAGGCCCGGGACAGGGGATCTTCGATGGCTACACCTTC. The chain has TRBV4-1 and TRBJ1-2; TRBD1 agrees at 10 bases. J lost 6 bases, V lost 1 base, and 11 bases had no gene match. This CDR3 is built from 17 residues. From germline, CDR1 is MGHRA and CDR2 YSYEKL.

V gene TRBV18 combines with J gene TRBJ2-3, with D maybe TRBD2 (5 bases). CDR1 and CDR2 from the germline V gene are KGHSH and LQKENI. There are 19 residues in the CDR3. The V gene lost 2 bases and the J gene lost 0 bases, with 21 bases spanning the gap. This CDR3 reads CASSPVDGSAGDSTDTQYF. The CDR3 nucleotides read TGTGCCAGCTCACCAGTCGATGGCAGTGCCGGGGATAGCACAGATACGCAGTATTTT.

The chain employs TRBV9 and TRBJ1-2; 8 nucleotides agree with TRBD1. V shed 3 bases, J shed 5 bases, and the junction held 6 bases outside the gene matches. The CDR3 consists of 14 residues. Germline V gives CDR1 SGDLS, CDR2 YYNGEE. The DNA for the CDR3 is TGTGCCAGCAGCGCCGGGACAGGTTCATATGGCTACACCTTC. Protein sequence: CASSAGTGSYGYTF.

The chain uses TRBV7-6 and TRBJ2-5, with TRBD2 matching 9 bases. Germline V lookup: CDR1 SGHVS, CDR2 FNYEAQ. The CDR3 extends over 16 amino acids. Losses at the gene ends were 0 bases for V and 4 bases for J; bases not matched to a gene: 6. The CDR3 DNA reads TGTGCCAGCAGCTTAGCCGGCGGGAGGGCCGGAGAGACCCAGTACTTC. Translation gives CASSLAGGRAGETQYF.

The chain combines TRBV23-1 with TRBJ2-1; 8 bases are shared with TRBD2. TRBV23-1 is placed among ORFs of uncertain function. This CDR3 has 15 residues. V dropped 7 bases and J dropped 0; count of bases not matched to a gene: 5. The CDR3 here is CASIPSGYSYNEQFF. CDR3 DNA: TGCGCCAGCATCCCTAGCGGGTACTCCTACAATGAGCAGTTCTTC.